This entry describes one T cell receptor beta chain. What it binds is unknown. This sample was included in a study of monozygotic twins with inflammatory bowel disease. Germline CDR1 and CDR2: SGHRS and YFSETQ. This CDR3 comprises 13 residues. Overall study results and limits: No difference was seen in repertoire similarity between concordant and discordant twins, possibly from limited power.

Total RNA input per TCR library was roughly 3,800 ng. TCRdb re-called the 5' RACE reads and shows each CDR3 protein once, DNA omitted. This sample contains over 200,000 distinct CDR3 sequences. Source material: blood. V usage is TRBV5-1 and J usage is TRBJ1-1; no DNA is available, so the TRBD1 call from TCRdb remains unchecked. The TCR comes from a human donor with ulcerative colitis or Crohn's disease, or a healthy co-twin of an affected twin (not recorded which). The CDR3: CASSRGMNTEAFF.